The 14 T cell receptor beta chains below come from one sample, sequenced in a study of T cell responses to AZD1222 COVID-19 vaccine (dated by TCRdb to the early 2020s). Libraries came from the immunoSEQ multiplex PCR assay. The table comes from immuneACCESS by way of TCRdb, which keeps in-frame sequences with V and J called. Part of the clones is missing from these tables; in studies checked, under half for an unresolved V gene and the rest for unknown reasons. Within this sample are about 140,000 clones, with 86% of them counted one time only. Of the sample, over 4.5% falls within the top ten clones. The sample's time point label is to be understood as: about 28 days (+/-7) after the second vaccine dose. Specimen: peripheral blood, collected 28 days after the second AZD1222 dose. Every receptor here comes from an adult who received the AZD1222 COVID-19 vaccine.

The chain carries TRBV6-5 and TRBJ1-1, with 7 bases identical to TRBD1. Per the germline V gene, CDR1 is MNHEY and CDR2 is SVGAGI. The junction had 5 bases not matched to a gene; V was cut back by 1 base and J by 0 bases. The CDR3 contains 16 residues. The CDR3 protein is CASSYYVTGLNTEAFF. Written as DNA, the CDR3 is TGTGCCAGCAGTTACTATGTGACAGGGTTGAACACTGAAGCTTTCTTT.

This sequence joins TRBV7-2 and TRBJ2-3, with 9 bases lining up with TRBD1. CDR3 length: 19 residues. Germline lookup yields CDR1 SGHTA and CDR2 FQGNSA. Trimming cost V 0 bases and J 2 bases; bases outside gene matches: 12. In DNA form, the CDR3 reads TGTGCCAGCAGCTTAGCGGCTCTAGCCGGGACAGGGTTCACAGATACGCAGTATTTT. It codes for CASSLAALAGTGFTDTQYF.

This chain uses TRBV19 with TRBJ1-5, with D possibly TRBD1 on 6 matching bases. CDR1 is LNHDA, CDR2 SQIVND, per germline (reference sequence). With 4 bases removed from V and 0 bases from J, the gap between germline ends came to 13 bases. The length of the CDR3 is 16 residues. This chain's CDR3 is CASSRLQGNSNQPQHF. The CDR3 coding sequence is TGTGCCAGTAGTAGACTACAGGGCAATAGCAATCAGCCCCAGCATTTT.

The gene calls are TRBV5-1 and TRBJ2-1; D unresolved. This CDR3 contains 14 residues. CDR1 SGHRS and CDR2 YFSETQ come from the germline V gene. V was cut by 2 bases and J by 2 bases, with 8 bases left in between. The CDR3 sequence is CASSLAPAYNEQFF. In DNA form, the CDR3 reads TGCGCCAGCAGCTTAGCGCCCGCCTACAATGAGCAGTTCTTC. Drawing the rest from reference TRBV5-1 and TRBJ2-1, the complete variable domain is KAGVTQTPRYLIKTRGQQVTLSCSPISGHRSVSWYQQTPGQGLQFLFEYFSETQRNKGNFPGRFSGRQFSNSRSEMNVSTLELGDSALYLCASSLAPAYNEQFFGPGTRLTVL.

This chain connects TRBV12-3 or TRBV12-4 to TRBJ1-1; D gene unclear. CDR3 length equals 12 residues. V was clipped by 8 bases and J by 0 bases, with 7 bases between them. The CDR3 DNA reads TGTGCCAGCGGAGGTATGAACACTGAAGCTTTCTTT. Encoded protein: CASGGMNTEAFF.

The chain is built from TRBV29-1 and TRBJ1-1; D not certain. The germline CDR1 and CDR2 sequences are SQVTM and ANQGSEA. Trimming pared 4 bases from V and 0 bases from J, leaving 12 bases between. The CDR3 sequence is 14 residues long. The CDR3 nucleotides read TGCAGCGTTGTAGCAGACGGGATGAACACTGAAGCTTTCTTT. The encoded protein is CSVVADGMNTEAFF.

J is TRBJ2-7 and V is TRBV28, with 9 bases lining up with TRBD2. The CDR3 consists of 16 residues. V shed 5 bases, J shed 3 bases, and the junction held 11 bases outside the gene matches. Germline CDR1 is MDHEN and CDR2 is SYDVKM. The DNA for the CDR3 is TGTGCCAGCAGTCCCCCCGCGGCGGGAGGGGTCTACGAGCAGTACTTC. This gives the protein CASSPPAAGGVYEQYF.

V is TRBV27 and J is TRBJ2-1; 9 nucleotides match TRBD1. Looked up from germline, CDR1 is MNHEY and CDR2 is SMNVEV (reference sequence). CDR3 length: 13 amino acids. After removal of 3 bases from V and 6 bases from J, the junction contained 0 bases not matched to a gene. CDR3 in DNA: TGTGCCAGCAGTTTGGACAGGGGCAATGAGCAGTTCTTC. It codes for CASSLDRGNEQFF.

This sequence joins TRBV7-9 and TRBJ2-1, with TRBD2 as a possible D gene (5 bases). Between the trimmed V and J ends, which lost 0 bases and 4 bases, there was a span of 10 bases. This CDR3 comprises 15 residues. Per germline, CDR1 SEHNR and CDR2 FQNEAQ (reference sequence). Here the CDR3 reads CASSLALGSYNEQFF. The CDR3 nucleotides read TGTGCCAGCAGCTTAGCCCTTGGGAGTTACAATGAGCAGTTCTTC.

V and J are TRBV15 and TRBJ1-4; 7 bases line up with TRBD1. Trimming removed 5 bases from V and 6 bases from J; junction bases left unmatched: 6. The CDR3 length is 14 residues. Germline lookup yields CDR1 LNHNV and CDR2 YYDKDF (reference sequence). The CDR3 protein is CATSATGTDEKLFF. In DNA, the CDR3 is TGTGCCACCAGCGCGACCGGGACAGATGAAAAACTGTTTTTT.

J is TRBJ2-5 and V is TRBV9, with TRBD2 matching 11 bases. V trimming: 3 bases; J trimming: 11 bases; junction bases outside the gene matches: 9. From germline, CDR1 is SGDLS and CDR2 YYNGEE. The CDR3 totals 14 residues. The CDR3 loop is CASSEGLAATPQYF. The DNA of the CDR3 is TGTGCCAGCAGCGAGGGACTAGCGGCCACACCGCAGTACTTC.

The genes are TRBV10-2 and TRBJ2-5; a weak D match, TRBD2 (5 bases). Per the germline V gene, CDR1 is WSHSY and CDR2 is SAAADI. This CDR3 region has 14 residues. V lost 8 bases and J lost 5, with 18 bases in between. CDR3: CASSVGVMGETQYF. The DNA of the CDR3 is TGCGCCAGCTCCGTGGGAGTAATGGGGGAGACCCAGTACTTC.

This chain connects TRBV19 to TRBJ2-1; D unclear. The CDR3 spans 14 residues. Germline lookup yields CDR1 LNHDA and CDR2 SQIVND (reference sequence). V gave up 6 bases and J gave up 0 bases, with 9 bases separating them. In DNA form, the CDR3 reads TGTGCCAGTAGGACACGGAGCTCCTACAATGAGCAGTTCTTC. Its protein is CASRTRSSYNEQFF.

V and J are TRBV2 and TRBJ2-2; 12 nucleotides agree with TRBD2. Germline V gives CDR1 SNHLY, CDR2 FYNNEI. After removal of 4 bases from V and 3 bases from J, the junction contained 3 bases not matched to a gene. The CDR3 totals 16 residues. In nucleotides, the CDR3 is TGTGCCAGCAGTGCTAGCGGGGGGGCCGACACCGGGGAGCTGTTTTTT. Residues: CASSASGGADTGELFF.